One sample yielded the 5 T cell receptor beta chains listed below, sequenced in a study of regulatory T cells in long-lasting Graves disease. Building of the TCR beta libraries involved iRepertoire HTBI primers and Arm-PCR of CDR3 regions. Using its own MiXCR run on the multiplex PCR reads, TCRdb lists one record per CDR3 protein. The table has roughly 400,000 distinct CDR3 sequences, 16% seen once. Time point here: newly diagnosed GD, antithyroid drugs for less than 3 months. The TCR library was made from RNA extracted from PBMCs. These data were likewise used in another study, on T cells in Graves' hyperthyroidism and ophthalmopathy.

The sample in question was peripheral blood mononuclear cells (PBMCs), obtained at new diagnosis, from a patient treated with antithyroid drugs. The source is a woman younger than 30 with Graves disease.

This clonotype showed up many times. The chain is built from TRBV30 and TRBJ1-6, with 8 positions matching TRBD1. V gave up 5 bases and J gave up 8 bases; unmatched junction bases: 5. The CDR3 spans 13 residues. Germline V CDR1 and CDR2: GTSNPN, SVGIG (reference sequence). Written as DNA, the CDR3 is TGTGCCTGGGGGACAGGCCGAGATTCACCCCTCCACTTT. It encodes CAWGTGRDSPLHF. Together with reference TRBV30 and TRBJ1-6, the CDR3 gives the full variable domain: SQTIHQWPATLVQPVGSPLSLECTVEGTSNPNLYWYRQAAGRGLQLLFYSVGIGQISSEVPQNLSASRPQDRQFILSSKKLLLSDSGFYLCAWGTGRDSPLHFGNGTRLTVT.

The CDR3 loop reads CASSISTGTHSNQPQHF. For the CDR3, the DNA is TGTGCCAGTAGTATATCAACCGGGACACATAGCAATCAGCCCCAGCATTTT. The V gene is TRBV19, the J gene TRBJ1-5, with D tentatively TRBD1 (6 bases). V was clipped by 2 bases and J by 0 bases, with 14 bases between them. Germline V lookup: CDR1 LNHDA, CDR2 SQIVND (reference sequence). This CDR3 is built from 17 residues.

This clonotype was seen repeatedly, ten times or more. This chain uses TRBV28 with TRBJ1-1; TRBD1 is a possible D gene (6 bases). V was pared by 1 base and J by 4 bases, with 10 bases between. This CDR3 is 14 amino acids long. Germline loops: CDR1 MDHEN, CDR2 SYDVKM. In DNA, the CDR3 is TGTGCCAGCAGTTTATTCGGGACATTCACTGAAGCTTTCTTT. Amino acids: CASSLFGTFTEAFF.

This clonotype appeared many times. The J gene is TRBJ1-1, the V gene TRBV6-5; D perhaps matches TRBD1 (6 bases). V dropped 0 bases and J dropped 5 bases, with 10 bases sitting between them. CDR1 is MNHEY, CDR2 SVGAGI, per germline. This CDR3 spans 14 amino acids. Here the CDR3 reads CASSYSGRGTEAFF. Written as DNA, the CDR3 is TGTGCCAGCAGTTACTCAGGGAGGGGGACTGAAGCTTTCTTT.

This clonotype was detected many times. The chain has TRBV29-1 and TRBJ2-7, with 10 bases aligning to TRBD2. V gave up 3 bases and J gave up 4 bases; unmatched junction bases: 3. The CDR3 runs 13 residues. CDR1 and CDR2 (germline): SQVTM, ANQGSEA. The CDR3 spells CSVEATSGYEQYF. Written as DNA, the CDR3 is TGCAGCGTTGAGGCGACTAGCGGGTACGAGCAGTACTTC.